Listed below are T cell receptor beta chains from one sample, sequenced in a study of cytomegalovirus exposure and HLA in healthy donors. The table came from immunoSEQ multiplex PCR; TCRdb's copy has only in-frame clones and leaves some out. Of 120,000 to 150,000 clones listed, around 57% were seen once; the top ten hold less than 2%. Specimen: PBMCs. The receptors here all came from a male donor in good health and CMV-seronegative. Both conserved end residues are part of each CDR3. D genes are given only for firm matches. Clone size is not always given. Where it is, it says once, few, many or a class for expanded clones.

>TRBJ2-3|.|.|TRBV12-5
TGTGCTAGTGGTTTGAACTTAGGGGGTCCTAGCACAGATACGCAGTATTTT
CASGLNLGGPSTDTQYF
>TRBJ2-7|.|TRBD1|TRBV6-1
TGTGCCAGCAGTAAAAGGGACAGCCCTCCGCAGTACTTC
CASSKRDSPPQYF
>TRBJ1-1|.|.|TRBV5-1
TGCGCCAGCAGCTTGGAGAGCCAAACAGACACTGAAGCTTTCTTT
CASSLESQTDTEAFF
>TRBJ1-2|.|.|TRBV5-4
TGTGCCAGCAGCTTGGGCAGGGAATATGGCTACACCTTC
CASSLGREYGYTF
>TRBJ1-1|.|.|TRBV25-1
TGTGCCAGCAGTGTTCAGACTAACACTGAAGCTTTCTTT
CASSVQTNTEAFF
>TRBJ1-2|.|TRBD1|TRBV19
TGTGCCACAAAAGGACAGGGGGAATATGGCTACACCTTC
CATKGQGEYGYTF
>TRBJ2-6|.|.|TRBV6-1
TGTGCCAGCAGTGAGGGGTCTGGGGCCAACGTCCTGCCTTTC
CASSEGSGANVLPF
>TRBJ1-1|once|.|TRBV2
TGTGCCAGCAGTGACCAGTTCATGAACACTGAAGCTTTCTTT
CASSDQFMNTEAFF
>TRBJ2-7|.|.|TRBV19
TGTGCCAGTAGTATAGGACAGAGTTACGAGCAGTACTTC
CASSIGQSYEQYF
>TRBJ2-1|.|.|TRBV15
TGTGCCACTAGCACAGGGTTCAATGAGCAGTTCTTC
CATSTGFNEQFF
>TRBJ1-4|few|TRBD1|TRBV6-1
TGTGCCAGCAGTGTCATACTAGGACAGGGGGCAGGAAAACTGTTTTTT
CASSVILGQGAGKLFF
>TRBJ2-7|.|TRBD2|TRBV2
TGTGCCAGCACCGGGACTAGCGGGGGAACCGGCTCCTACGAGCAGTACTTC
CASTGTSGGTGSYEQYF
>TRBJ2-7|.|TRBD1|TRBV4-3
TGCGCCAGCAGCCAAGGGGAGAGGGACAGCTCCTACGAGCAGTACTTC
CASSQGERDSSYEQYF
>TRBJ1-1|few|TRBD1|TRBV12-5
TGTGCTAGTGGTTTGCAGGGGGCTGCGACTGAAGCTTTCTTT
CASGLQGAATEAFF
>TRBJ2-5|few|TRBD2|TRBV11-2
TGTGCCAGCAGCTCCCTAGCGGGGTTTTTCCAAGAGACCCAGTACTTC
CASSSLAGFFQETQYF
>TRBJ1-4|few|TRBD1|TRBV6-1
TGTGCCAGCAGTGAAATTTCCAGGGGGCGCACAGCCGCCAATGAAAAACTGTTTTTT
CASSEISRGRTAANEKLFF
>TRBJ2-1|.|.|TRBV29-1
TGCAGCGTTGAACTTAATGAGCAGTTCTTC
CSVELNEQFF
>TRBJ1-2|.|TRBD1|TRBV7-8
TGTGCCAGCAGCCGCGGGACAGGGTATGGCTACACCTTC
CASSRGTGYGYTF
>TRBJ1-5|.|.|TRBV13
TGTGCCAGCAGCCCCGGCAGGGGCCAGCCCCAGCATTTT
CASSPGRGQPQHF
>TRBJ2-7|.|.|TRBV19
TGTGCCAGTAGTTTCGCCGGGTTTCGCGCCTACGAGCAGTACTTC
CASSFAGFRAYEQYF
>TRBJ2-5|.|.|TRBV5-5
TGTGCCAGCAGCTGGGGGGACGGGGAGACCCAGTACTTC
CASSWGDGETQYF
>TRBJ1-5|.|.|TRBV4-1
TGCGCCAGCAGCCAAGTCGGCAATCAGCCCCAGCATTTT
CASSQVGNQPQHF
>TRBJ1-1|.|.|TRBV7-9
TGTGCCAGCAGCTTAGGATTAGACACTGAAGCTTTCTTT
CASSLGLDTEAFF
>TRBJ2-7|.|TRBD1|TRBV4-1
TGCGCCAGCAGCCAAGGACCCGACAGGGCGTCCTACGAGCAGTACTTC
CASSQGPDRASYEQYF
>TRBJ1-1|.|.|TRBV16
TGTGCCAGCAGCCCTTCCACTGAAGCTTTCTTT
CASSPSTEAFF
>TRBJ2-2|.|TRBD2|TRBV4-1
TGCGCCAGCAGCCAAGAGGGGTACGGTGGGTCCCGGGGGGGCCTGGACACCGGGGAGCTGTTTTTT
CASSQEGYGGSRGGLDTGELFF
>TRBJ2-2|few|.|TRBV6-1
TGTGCCAGCAGTGAAAACCTAGCTTGGGGCGGGGAGCTGTTTTTT
CASSENLAWGGELFF
>TRBJ2-2|few|.|TRBV6-1
TGTGCCAGCAGTCCTCGGGCGGGAAGGGCCGGGGAGCTGTTTTTT
CASSPRAGRAGELFF
>TRBJ2-3|.|.|TRBV7-2
TGTGCCAGCAGCTTCCCTAGGTCCCGGAGGGCCCATACGCAGTATTTT
CASSFPRSRRAHTQYF
>TRBJ1-1|.|TRBD1|TRBV10-3
TGTGCCATCAGGGGGAACCGGGACAGGGGTATGAACACTGAAGCTTTCTTT
CAIRGNRDRGMNTEAFF
>TRBJ2-2|.|.|TRBV11-3
TGTGCCAGCAGTCGGGACTTTAACACCGGGGAGCTGTTTTTT
CASSRDFNTGELFF
>TRBJ1-5|few|.|TRBV18
TGTGCCAGCTCACCACCCAACAATCAGCCCCAGCATTTT
CASSPPNNQPQHF
>TRBJ2-6|few|.|TRBV2
TGTGCCAGCAGTGCACAGGGAACTGGGGCCAACGTCCTGACTTTC
CASSAQGTGANVLTF
>TRBJ1-6|few|.|TRBV7-3
TGTGCCAGCAGCTTAGATCCCTGGGGCGGTTCACCCCTCCACTTT
CASSLDPWGGSPLHF
>TRBJ2-2|.|.|TRBV14
TGTGCCAGCAGCCATGTCCGGGGGGCCACCGGGGAGCTGTTTTTT
CASSHVRGATGELFF
>TRBJ1-1|.|.|TRBV28
TGTGCCAGCAGTTCAGAGGACAGGAACACTGAAGCTTTCTTT
CASSSEDRNTEAFF
>TRBJ1-1|.|.|TRBV6-5
TGTGCCAGCAGTTACTCGAGAGGCACTGAAGCTTTCTTT
CASSYSRGTEAFF
>TRBJ1-6|few|.|TRBV7-2
TGTGCCAGCAGCTTTTGGAAAGGGGCGAACCATAATTCACCCCTCCACTTT
CASSFWKGANHNSPLHF
>TRBJ2-1|few|TRBD1|TRBV19
TGTGCCAGTACCCCTTTCCGGGACAGCTCCTACAATGAGCAGTTCTTC
CASTPFRDSSYNEQFF
>TRBJ1-5|once|TRBD1|TRBV5-1
TGCGCCAGCAGCTTGGAATCAGGGGGTCAGCCCCAGCATTTT
CASSLESGGQPQHF
>TRBJ2-1|.|.|TRBV7-9
TGTGCCAGCAGCCTCGGACATGACAATGAGCAGTTCTTC
CASSLGHDNEQFF